Listed below are T cell receptor beta chains from one sample, sequenced in a study of blood T cell repertoires in COVID-19. TCRdb keeps only in-frame clones here, not all; method: immunoSEQ multiplex PCR. The sample holds some 240,000 clones, approximately 92% seen once. The sequenced sample was peripheral blood. Receptor source: a woman between 35 and 50 years old who had recovered from COVID-19. Each CDR3 is given with its conserved first and last residue. Each record gives: CDR3 protein, CDR3 DNA, clone size, V gene, D gene, J gene. D genes are given only for firm matches. Rows give clone size only sometimes, using once, few, many, or a class for an expanded clone.

CASNPGTGDNQPQHF TGTGCCAGTAACCCCGGGACAGGGGACAATCAGCCCCAGCATTTT once TRBV19 TRBD1 TRBJ1-5
CAISVAGVQENEQFF TGTGCCATCAGTGTCGCGGGAGTTCAAGAGAATGAGCAGTTCTTC . TRBV10-3 TRBD2 TRBJ2-1
CSVARIQGSRPGTQYF TGCAGCGTTGCCCGTATACAGGGGTCACGACCGGGGACCCAGTACTTC . TRBV29-1 TRBD1 TRBJ2-5
CASSLAGGLELETQYF TGTGCCAGCAGCTTAGCGGGGGGGCTCGAATTGGAGACCCAGTACTTC . TRBV5-4 TRBD2 TRBJ2-5
CASSLFRAGGPRSDTQYF TGTGCCAGCAGCTTGTTCCGAGCGGGAGGGCCCCGGTCAGATACGCAGTATTTT . TRBV7-8 TRBD2 TRBJ2-3
CASSEQGAGTFQYF TGTGCCAGCAGTGAGCAGGGGGCAGGGACCTTTCAGTACTTC . TRBV2 TRBD1 TRBJ2-4
CASSYSWRLGGSPLHF TGTGCCAGCAGTTACTCGTGGAGGCTGGGGGGTTCACCCCTCCACTTT . TRBV6-5 . TRBJ1-6
CASSFGQGRNIQYF TGTGCCAGCAGCTTTGGGCAGGGTAGGAACATTCAGTACTTC . TRBV5-4 . TRBJ2-4
CASSHPPGTGDTEAFF TGTGCCAGCAGCCATCCTCCCGGGACAGGGGACACTGAAGCTTTCTTT . TRBV4-2 TRBD1 TRBJ1-1
CAWSHSGSQAGELFF TGTGCCTGGAGTCATAGCGGGAGCCAAGCCGGGGAGCTGTTTTTT once TRBV30 TRBD2 TRBJ2-2
CASSLHRGPADTQYF TGTGCCAGCAGCTTACACAGGGGGCCGGCAGATACGCAGTATTTT . TRBV7-8 TRBD1 TRBJ2-3
CASSDPTESAISYTF TGCGCCAGCAGTGACCCGACGGAGTCGGCTATTAGCTACACCTTC . TRBV10-2 . TRBJ1-2
CAIMGLVLGEQFF TGTGCCATCATGGGACTAGTTTTGGGTGAGCAGTTCTTC . TRBV10-3 TRBD2 TRBJ2-1
CASSPRRQQETQYF TGCGCCAGCAGCCCCCGGCGACAGCAAGAGACCCAGTACTTC . TRBV4-3 . TRBJ2-5
CASSELSTSGSKADTQYF TGTGCCAGCAGCGAACTCTCTACTAGCGGGAGTAAAGCAGATACGCAGTATTTT . TRBV7-9 TRBD2 TRBJ2-3
CSAAGEEKLFF TGCAGTGCCGCCGGAGAGGAAAAACTGTTTTTT . TRBV20-1 . TRBJ1-4
CASSAVPSGGTDTQYF TGCGCCAGCAGTGCCGTGCCTAGCGGAGGCACAGATACGCAGTATTTT once TRBV10-1 TRBD2 TRBJ2-3
CASSVGSSGNTIYF TGTGCCAGCAGTGTAGGGAGCTCTGGAAACACCATATATTTT . TRBV6-4 . TRBJ1-3
CASSQDGSKTQYF TGTGCCAGCAGCCAAGATGGCTCGAAGACCCAGTACTTC once TRBV3-1/TRBV3-2 . TRBJ2-5
CASSQDFGTQQFF TGTGCCAGCAGCCAAGATTTCGGGACACAGCAGTTCTTC . TRBV3-1/TRBV3-2 . TRBJ2-1
CASREGTRYNEQFF TGTGCCAGCAGAGAGGGGACTAGATACAATGAGCAGTTCTTC . TRBV27 TRBD2 TRBJ2-1
CASSPGTAYNEQFF TGTGCCAGCAGCCCGGGGACAGCCTACAATGAGCAGTTCTTC . TRBV11-2 TRBD1 TRBJ2-1
CASSVARVSSYNEQFF TGTGCCAGCAGTGTGGCCCGGGTGTCGTCCTACAATGAGCAGTTCTTC . TRBV5-4 . TRBJ2-1
CATSTQTPGTGTDTQYF TGTGCCACCAGTACTCAAACCCCCGGGACAGGGACAGATACGCAGTATTTT . TRBV24-1 TRBD1 TRBJ2-3
CASSSGQGIYGYTF TGTGCCAGCAGCTCGGGACAGGGCATCTATGGCTACACCTTC . TRBV5-4 TRBD1 TRBJ1-2
CATSREAGGPYNEQFF TGTGCCACCAGCAGGGAGGCGGGGGGGCCTTACAATGAGCAGTTCTTC . TRBV15 TRBD2 TRBJ2-1
CASSAGTGTTGYTF TGTGCCAGTAGCGCCGGGACAGGGACGACGGGCTACACCTTC . TRBV19 TRBD1 TRBJ1-2
CASSLGGGYSGNEQFF TGTGCCAGCAGCTTAGGAGGGGGCTATAGTGGAAATGAGCAGTTCTTC . TRBV7-9 TRBD1 TRBJ2-1
CASSPLPGEGYGYTF TGCGCCAGCAGCCCTCTCCCGGGGGAGGGATATGGCTACACCTTC . TRBV5-1 . TRBJ1-2
CSASIADPYNEQFF TGCAGTGCTAGTATAGCGGACCCCTACAATGAGCAGTTCTTC . TRBV20-1 . TRBJ2-1
CATASGLFETQYF TGTGCCACTGCCTCCGGACTATTTGAGACCCAGTACTTC . TRBV2 . TRBJ2-5
CASSKRSPSYNEQFF TGTGCCAGCAGCAAACGGTCTCCCTCCTACAATGAGCAGTTCTTC . TRBV21-1 . TRBJ2-1
CATSPRFGGRLNGGELFF TGTGCCACCAGCCCCCGCTTCGGCGGCCGACTTAATGGCGGGGAGCTGTTTTTT . TRBV15 . TRBJ2-2
CATSGGGNPSVASSYNSPLHF TGTGCCACCAGCGGGGGGGGGAACCCGTCCGTTGCAAGCTCCTATAATTCACCCCTCCACTTT . TRBV15 . TRBJ1-6
CASSLGGARTANEKLFF TGTGCCAGCAGCTTGGGTGGGGCGAGGACCGCAAATGAAAAACTGTTTTTT . TRBV5-4 . TRBJ1-4
CASSSAQGGGYNEQFF TGTGCCAGCAGCTCGGCCCAGGGCGGGGGGTACAATGAGCAGTTCTTC . TRBV5-4 TRBD2 TRBJ2-1
CASSSGLAGVGDTQYF TGTGCCAGCAGCTCAGGACTAGCGGGAGTAGGAGATACGCAGTATTTT . TRBV5-4 TRBD2 TRBJ2-3
CASSPNPDSNGNTIYF TGTGCCAGCTCACCAAATCCCGACAGTAACGGAAACACCATATATTTT . TRBV18 . TRBJ1-3
CASKYGQGIYGYTF TGTGCCAGCAAGTACGGACAGGGGATCTATGGCTACACCTTC . TRBV6-6 TRBD1 TRBJ1-2
CAISVGQSYMNTEAFF TGTGCCATCAGTGTGGGACAGAGTTACATGAACACTGAAGCTTTCTTT . TRBV10-3 TRBD1 TRBJ1-1
CASSPPQSTEAFF TGTGCCAGCTCACCGCCACAGAGCACTGAAGCTTTCTTT . TRBV18 . TRBJ1-1
CASSVDSGEETQYF TGTGCCAGCAGCGTAGATTCGGGGGAAGAGACCCAGTACTTC . TRBV9 . TRBJ2-5
CSASFPGESGYTF TGCAGTGCTAGTTTCCCAGGGGAGTCGGGCTACACCTTC once TRBV20-1 . TRBJ1-2
CASSDWAGQGAGGYTF TGTGCCAGCAGCGACTGGGCAGGACAGGGGGCAGGAGGCTACACCTTC . TRBV7-2 TRBD1 TRBJ1-2
CASSSGDRDEKLFF TGTGCCAGCAGCTCAGGGGATAGAGATGAAAAACTGTTTTTT . TRBV7-9 . TRBJ1-4
CASSIRTSGIRKYEQFF TGTGCCAGTAGTATAAGGACTAGCGGGATTCGTAAATATGAGCAGTTCTTC . TRBV19 TRBD2 TRBJ2-1
CASSLGSEQFF TGTGCCAGCAGCTTGGGGAGTGAGCAGTTCTTC . TRBV5-4 . TRBJ2-1
CATSREGFRGGPQHF TGTGCCACCAGCAGAGAAGGTTTTCGCGGGGGCCCCCAGCATTTT . TRBV15 . TRBJ1-5
CASSVSTQGYDEQYF TGTGCCAGCAGCGTATCGACCCAGGGTTACGACGAGCAGTACTTC . TRBV9 . TRBJ2-7
CASSPWTSGKETQYF TGTGCCAGCTCACCCTGGACTAGCGGGAAAGAGACCCAGTACTTC . TRBV18 TRBD2 TRBJ2-5
CATLDTGLAGRCEQYF TGTGCCACCTTGGACACCGGACTAGCGGGGAGGTGCGAGCAGTACTTC . TRBV19 TRBD2 TRBJ2-7